This T cell receptor beta chain originates from a study of blood T cell repertoires in COVID-19. As for the study in general: There were acute and convalescent COVID-19 samples, and they came from the United States, Italy and Spain. PBMCs, B-cell-depleted T cells, or T cells were the source of the cDNA or gDNA that made up the material.

Per the original methods: Researchers report that nucleated cell counts were estimated from reference gene primer amplification. TCRdb's table, derived via immunoSEQ multiplex PCR, lists solely in-frame clones and lacks some. V, J and clone size were drawn from that table, and D and trimming were deduced from the DNA. Here the sample spans 650,000 to 800,000 clones, 90% being singletons. CDR3 length: 15 amino acids. V lost 4 bases to trimming and J lost 7 bases, with 17 bases between them. Germline CDR1 MDHEN, CDR2 SYDVKM. The receptor's source is a woman under 30 with acute or convalescent COVID-19. The chain joins TRBV28 to TRBJ1-5; D perhaps matches TRBD1 (5 bases). Input material: peripheral blood. The chain's CDR3 is CASSSGARAGQPQHF. The CDR3 DNA sequence: TGTGCCAGCAGTTCCGGGGCCCGGGCGGGGCAGCCCCAGCATTTT.